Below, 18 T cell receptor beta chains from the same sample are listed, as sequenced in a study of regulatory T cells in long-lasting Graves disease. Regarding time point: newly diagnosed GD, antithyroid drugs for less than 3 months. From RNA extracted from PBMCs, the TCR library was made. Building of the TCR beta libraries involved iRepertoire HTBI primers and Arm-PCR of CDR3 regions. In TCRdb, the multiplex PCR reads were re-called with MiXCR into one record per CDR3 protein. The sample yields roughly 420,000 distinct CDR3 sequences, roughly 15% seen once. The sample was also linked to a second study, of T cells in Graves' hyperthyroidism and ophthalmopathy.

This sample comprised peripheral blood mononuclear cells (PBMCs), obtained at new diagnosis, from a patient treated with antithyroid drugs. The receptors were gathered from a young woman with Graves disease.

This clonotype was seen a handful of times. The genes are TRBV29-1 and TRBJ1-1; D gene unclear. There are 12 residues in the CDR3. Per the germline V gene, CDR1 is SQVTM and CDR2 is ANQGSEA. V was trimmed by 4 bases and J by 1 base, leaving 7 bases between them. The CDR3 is CSVVRRNTEAFF. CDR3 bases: TGCAGCGTTGTCCGGAGGAACACTGAAGCTTTCTTT.

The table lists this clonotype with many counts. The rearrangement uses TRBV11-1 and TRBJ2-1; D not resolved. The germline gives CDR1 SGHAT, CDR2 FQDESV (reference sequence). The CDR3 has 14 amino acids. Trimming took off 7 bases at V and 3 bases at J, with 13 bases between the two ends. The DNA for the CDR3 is TGTGCCAGCAAGATCGCGGAGCTCTACAATGAGCAGTTCTTC. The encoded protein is CASKIAELYNEQFF.

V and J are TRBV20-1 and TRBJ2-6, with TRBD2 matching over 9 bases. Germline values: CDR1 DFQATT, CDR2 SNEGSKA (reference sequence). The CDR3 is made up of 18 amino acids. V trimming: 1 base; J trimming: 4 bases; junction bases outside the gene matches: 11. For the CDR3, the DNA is TGCAGTGCTAGAGCTCCGGGACTAGCTAAATCCGGGGCCAACGTCCTGACTTTC. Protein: CSARAPGLAKSGANVLTF.

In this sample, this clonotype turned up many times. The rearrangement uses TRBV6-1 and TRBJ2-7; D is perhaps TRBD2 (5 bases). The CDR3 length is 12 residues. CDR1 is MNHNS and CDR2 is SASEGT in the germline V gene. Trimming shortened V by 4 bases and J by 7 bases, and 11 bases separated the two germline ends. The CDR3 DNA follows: TGTGCCAGCAGTGTTCCCCAGCGGGAGCAGTACTTC. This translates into CASSVPQREQYF.

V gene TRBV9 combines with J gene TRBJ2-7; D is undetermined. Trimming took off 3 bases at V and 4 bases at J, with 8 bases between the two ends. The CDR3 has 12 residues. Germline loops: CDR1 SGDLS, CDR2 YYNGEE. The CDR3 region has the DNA TGTGCCAGCAGCGCCCAAGGATACGAGCAGTACTTC. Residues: CASSAQGYEQYF.

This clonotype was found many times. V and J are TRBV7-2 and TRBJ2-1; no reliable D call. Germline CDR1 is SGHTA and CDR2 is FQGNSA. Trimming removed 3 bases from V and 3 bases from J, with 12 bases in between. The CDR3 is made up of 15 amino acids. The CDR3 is CASSLALNDYNEQFF. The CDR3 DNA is TGTGCCAGCAGCTTGGCGCTAAACGACTACAATGAGCAGTTCTTC.

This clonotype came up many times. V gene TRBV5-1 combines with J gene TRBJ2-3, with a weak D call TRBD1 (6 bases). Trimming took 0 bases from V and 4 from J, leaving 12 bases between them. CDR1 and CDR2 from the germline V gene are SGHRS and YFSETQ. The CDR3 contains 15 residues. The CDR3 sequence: CASSLGPTGSDTQYF. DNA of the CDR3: TGCGCCAGCAGCTTGGGACCCACAGGGTCAGATACGCAGTATTTT.

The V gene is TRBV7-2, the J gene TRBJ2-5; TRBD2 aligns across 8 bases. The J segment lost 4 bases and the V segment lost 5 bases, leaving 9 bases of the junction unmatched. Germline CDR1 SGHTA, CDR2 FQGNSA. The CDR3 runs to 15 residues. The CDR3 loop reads CASSAGLAGRETQYF. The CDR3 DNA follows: TGTGCCAGCAGCGCCGGGCTAGCGGGTCGAGAGACCCAGTACTTC.

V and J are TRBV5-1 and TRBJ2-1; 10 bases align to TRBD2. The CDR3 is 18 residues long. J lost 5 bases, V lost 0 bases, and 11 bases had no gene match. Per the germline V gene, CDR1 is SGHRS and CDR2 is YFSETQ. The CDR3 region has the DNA TGCGCCAGCAGCTTGGAACTAGCGGGACCCGTACCGCACAATGAGCAGTTCTTC. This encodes CASSLELAGPVPHNEQFF.

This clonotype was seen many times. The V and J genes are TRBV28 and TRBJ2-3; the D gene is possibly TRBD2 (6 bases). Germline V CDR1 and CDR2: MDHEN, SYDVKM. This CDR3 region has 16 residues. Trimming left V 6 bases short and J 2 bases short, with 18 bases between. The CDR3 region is CASRGGPGGVTDTQYF. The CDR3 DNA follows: TGTGCCAGCAGGGGGGGTCCCGGGGGAGTCACAGATACGCAGTATTTT.

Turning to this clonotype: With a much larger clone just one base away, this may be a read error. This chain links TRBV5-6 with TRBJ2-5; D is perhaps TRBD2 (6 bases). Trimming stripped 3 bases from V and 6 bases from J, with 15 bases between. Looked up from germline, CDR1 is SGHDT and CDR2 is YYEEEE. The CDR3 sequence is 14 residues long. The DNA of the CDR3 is TGTGCCAGCAGCTCTGGGACTGCTCAACAGACCCAGTACTTC. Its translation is CASSSGTAQQTQYF.

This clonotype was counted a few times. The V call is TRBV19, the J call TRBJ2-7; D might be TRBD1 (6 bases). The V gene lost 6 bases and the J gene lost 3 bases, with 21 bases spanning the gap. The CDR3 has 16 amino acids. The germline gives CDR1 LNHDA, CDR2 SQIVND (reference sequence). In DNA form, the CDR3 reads TGTGCCAGTAGCAGAAACATCGGACAGATGAGCTACGAGCAGTACTTC. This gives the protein CASSRNIGQMSYEQYF.

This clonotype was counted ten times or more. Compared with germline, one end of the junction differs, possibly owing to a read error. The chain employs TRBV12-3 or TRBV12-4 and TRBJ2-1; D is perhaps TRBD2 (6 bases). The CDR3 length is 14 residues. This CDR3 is CASSPGLANNEQFF. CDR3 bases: TGCGCCAGCAGCCCAGGGCTAGCGAACAATGAGCAGTTCTTC.

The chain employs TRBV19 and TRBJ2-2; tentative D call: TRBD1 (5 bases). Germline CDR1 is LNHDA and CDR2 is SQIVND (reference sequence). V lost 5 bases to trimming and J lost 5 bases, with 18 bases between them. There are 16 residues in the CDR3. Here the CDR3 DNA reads TGTGCCAGTAGTCTCGGCAGGGATCTCTTTACCGGGGAGCTGTTTTTT. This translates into CASSLGRDLFTGELFF.

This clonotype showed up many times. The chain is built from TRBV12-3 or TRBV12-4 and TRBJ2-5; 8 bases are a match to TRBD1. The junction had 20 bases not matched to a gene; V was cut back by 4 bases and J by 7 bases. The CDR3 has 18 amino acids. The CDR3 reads CASSSNRRDRSYDGTQYF. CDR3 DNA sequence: TGTGCCAGCAGTTCAAACCGCCGGGACAGGTCGTATGATGGGACCCAGTACTTC.

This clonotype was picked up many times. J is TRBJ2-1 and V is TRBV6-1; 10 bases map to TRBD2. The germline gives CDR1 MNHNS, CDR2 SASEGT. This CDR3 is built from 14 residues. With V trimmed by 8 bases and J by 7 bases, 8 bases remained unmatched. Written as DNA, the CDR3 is TGTGCCAGCGCAGCGGGAGGGCCAGGTAATGAGCAGTTCTTC. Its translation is CASAAGGPGNEQFF.

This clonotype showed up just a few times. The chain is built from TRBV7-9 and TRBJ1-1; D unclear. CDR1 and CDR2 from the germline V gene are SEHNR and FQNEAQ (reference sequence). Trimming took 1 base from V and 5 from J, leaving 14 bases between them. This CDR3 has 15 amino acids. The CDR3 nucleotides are TGTGCCAGCAGCTTAGGAGCTGGGGTGGGTACTGAAGCTTTCTTT. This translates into CASSLGAGVGTEAFF.

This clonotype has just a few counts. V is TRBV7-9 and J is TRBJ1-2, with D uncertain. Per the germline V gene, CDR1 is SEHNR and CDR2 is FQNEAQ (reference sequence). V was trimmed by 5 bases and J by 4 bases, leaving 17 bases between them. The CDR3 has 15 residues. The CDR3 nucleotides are TGTGCCAGCAGCCACACAGAGCGAGGGAGCTATGGCTACACCTTC. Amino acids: CASSHTERGSYGYTF.